The 9 T cell receptor beta chains listed next were all sequenced from one sample in a study of T cells in Graves' hyperthyroidism and ophthalmopathy. Using RNA transcripts as the source, TCR beta CDR3 regions were amplified. RT-PCR in the first round (using the HTBI primer set) targeted the TCR CDR3. TCRdb fed the multiplex PCR reads into MiXCR, producing one record per CDR3 protein. The repertoire holds hundreds of thousands of distinct CDR3 sequences, with 18% as singletons. The source material was blood. The source is a woman aged 45 to 65 with Graves' hyperthyroidism that later progressed to Graves' ophthalmopathy.

V usage is TRBV2 and J usage is TRBJ2-5; possibly TRBD1 or TRBD2 for D (6 bases each). The CDR3 contains 14 residues. Germline loops: CDR1 SNHLY, CDR2 FYNNEI. Trimming shortened V by 11 bases and J by 5 bases, and 21 bases separated the two germline ends. The CDR3 reads CAAIGGSEVETQYF. The CDR3 DNA sequence: TGTGCCGCCATCGGGGGCTCGGAAGTTGAGACCCAGTACTTC.

The CDR3 here is CASSPFTGKAFF. DNA of the CDR3: TGTGCCAGCAGTCCTTTTACAGGTAAAGCTTTCTTT. This chain uses TRBV27 with TRBJ1-1; a weak D match, TRBD1 (5 bases). The CDR3 covers 12 residues. The germline CDR1 and CDR2 sequences are MNHEY and SMNVEV (reference sequence). The V and J ends lost 5 bases and 9 bases respectively, with 13 bases between them.

On this clonotype: At one end, the junction sequence differs from germline, possibly due to a read error. The chain employs TRBV7-3 and TRBJ2-1; 7 positions agree with TRBD2. This CDR3 contains 16 residues. In germline, CDR1 is SGHTA, CDR2 FQGTGA. The CDR3 sequence is CASSLVGGTTYKEQFF. Here the CDR3 DNA reads TGTGCCAGCAGCTTAGTCGGGGGGACCACCTACAAGGAGCAGTTCTTC.

This clonotype has a count of ten or more. The junction departs from germline at one end; a sequencing error may be responsible. This chain connects TRBV6-4 to TRBJ2-7, with D possibly TRBD1 on 5 matching bases. CDR1 is MRHNA, CDR2 SNTAGT, per germline. The CDR3 loop spans 16 amino acids. The CDR3 DNA reads as TGTGCCAGCAGTTACTCGATGGGGCAGGGTGCCTACGAGCAGTACTTC. Translation gives CASSYSMGQGAYEQYF.

This clonotype was recorded many times. The chain uses TRBV13 and TRBJ2-3, with D perhaps matching TRBD2 (6 bases). CDR1 PRHDT and CDR2 FYEKMQ come from the germline V gene (reference sequence). The CDR3 loop spans 15 amino acids. V was clipped by 5 bases and J by 6 bases, with 18 bases between them. CDR3 loop: CASSLRNTGGDTQYF. The CDR3 DNA sequence: TGTGCCAGCAGCCTACGAAACACTGGAGGGGATACGCAGTATTTT.

The chain uses TRBV20-1 and TRBJ2-5; no clear D gene. The V gene's germline CDR1 is DFQATT and CDR2 SNEGSKA (reference sequence). V was cut by 4 bases and J by 3 bases, with 6 bases left in between. The CDR3 is 11 amino acids. Written as DNA, the CDR3 is TGCAGTGCTAACCAGGAAGAGACCCAGTACTTC. Its translation is CSANQEETQYF.

This clonotype has a handful of counts. V usage is TRBV5-1 and J usage is TRBJ2-1; TRBD1 matches 9 bases. This CDR3 comprises 15 residues. The germline CDR1 and CDR2 sequences are SGHRS and YFSETQ. Trimming removed 4 bases from V and 7 bases from J; junction bases left unmatched: 9. CDR3 sequence: CASSGTGSYGNEQFF. CDR3 nucleotide sequence: TGCGCCAGCAGCGGGACAGGGTCGTATGGGAATGAGCAGTTCTTC. Combining the CDR3 with reference TRBV5-1 and TRBJ2-1 gives the whole variable domain KAGVTQTPRYLIKTRGQQVTLSCSPISGHRSVSWYQQTPGQGLQFLFEYFSETQRNKGNFPGRFSGRQFSNSRSEMNVSTLELGDSALYLCASSGTGSYGNEQFFGPGTRLTVL.

This chain connects TRBV4-1 to TRBJ2-3; D not certain. Germline CDR1 is MGHRA and CDR2 is YSYEKL. There are 13 residues in the CDR3. Between the trimmed V and J ends, which lost 3 bases and 6 bases, there was a span of 10 bases. The CDR3 is CASSHDITDTQYF. In DNA form, the CDR3 reads TGCGCCAGCAGCCACGACATCACGGATACGCAGTATTTT.

This clonotype was found many times. The genes are TRBV11-2 and TRBJ1-1, with TRBD1 matching 8 bases. Per the germline V gene, CDR1 is SGHAT and CDR2 is FQNNGV. J was trimmed by 2 bases and V by 4 bases; bases with no gene match: 9. CDR3 length equals 16 residues. The CDR3 is CASSSSRQGPNTEAFF. For the CDR3, the DNA is TGTGCCAGCAGCTCTTCCCGACAGGGGCCCAACACTGAAGCTTTCTTT.